The rows below give T cell receptor beta chains drawn from one sample of a study of CD8 T cells in ankylosing spondylitis. TCRdb fed the 5' RACE reads into MiXCR, producing one record per CDR3 protein. Among hundreds of thousands of distinct CDR3 sequences listed, about 12% were seen once. Sample: blood, either unsorted or a sorted T cell fraction (not recorded which). Receptors originate from a male donor with ankylosing spondylitis. The CDR3 runs from the conserved cysteine through the conserved F or W. A D gene is named only where the DNA matches it firmly. Clone size, where shown, is once, few, many, or a class for clones that have expanded.

clone_size,d_call,j_call,v_call,cdr3_aa,cdr3_nt
few,TRBD1,TRBJ1-4,TRBV6-1,CASRLTGGSEKLFF,TGTGCCAGCAGGTTGACAGGGGGATCGGAAAAACTGTTTTTT
many,-,TRBJ2-1,TRBV5-1,CASSLGWGYNEQFF,TGCGCCAGCAGCTTGGGTTGGGGCTACAATGAGCAGTTCTTC
-,-,TRBJ2-6,TRBV20-1,CSAPDRGANVLTF,TGCAGTGCTCCCGACCGCGGGGCCAACGTCCTGACTTTC
-,TRBD1,TRBJ1-6,TRBV4-1,CASSRGQVEPLHF,TGCGCCAGCAGCCGGGGACAGGTGGAGCCCCTCCACTTT
-,TRBD2,TRBJ2-5,TRBV20-1,CSASRLTSGGETQYF,TGCAGTGCTAGTCGACTAACTAGCGGCGGGGAGACCCAGTACTTC
many,-,TRBJ2-3,TRBV4-3,CASSQGAITQDTQYF,TGCGCCAGCAGCCAAGGGGCAATTACGCAAGATACGCAGTATTTT
few,TRBD1,TRBJ2-2,TRBV18,CASSPHQSTGESTGELFF,TGTGCCAGCTCACCACACCAATCGACAGGGGAGTCCACCGGGGAGCTGTTTTTT
few,TRBD2,TRBJ2-4,TRBV20-1,CSAARLAGVKNIQYF,TGCAGTGCTGCCCGGCTAGCGGGCGTCAAAAACATTCAGTACTTC
-,TRBD1,TRBJ1-2,TRBV7-2,CASSSLAGQGIYGYTF,TGTGCCAGCAGCTCCTTAGCGGGACAGGGAATCTATGGCTACACCTTC
few,-,TRBJ1-4,TRBV6-1,CASWGSYHEKLFF,TGTGCCAGCTGGGGGAGTTATCACGAAAAACTGTTTTTT
few,-,TRBJ2-7,TRBV7-2,CASSIGLRIYEQYF,TGTGCCAGCAGCATAGGACTACGAATCTACGAGCAGTACTTC
many,TRBD2,TRBJ2-1,TRBV13,CASSPDSGGDNEQFF,TGTGCCAGCAGCCCGGATAGCGGGGGTGACAATGAGCAGTTCTTC
few,TRBD1,TRBJ2-7,TRBV29-1,CSVLPGQGGYEQYF,TGCAGCGTTCTCCCCGGACAGGGAGGCTACGAGCAGTACTTC
many,-,TRBJ2-7,TRBV4-3,CASSQTRQPEYEQYF,TGCGCCAGCAGCCAAACTCGACAGCCTGAATACGAGCAGTACTTC
many,-,TRBJ2-1,TRBV18,CASSPDQEYNEQFF,TGTGCCAGCTCACCAGATCAGGAATACAATGAGCAGTTCTTC
few,TRBD2,TRBJ2-7,TRBV5-1,CASSLRAPGGLAGNYEQYF,TGCGCCAGCAGCTTGAGGGCTCCCGGAGGACTAGCGGGGAACTACGAGCAGTACTTC
-,TRBD1,TRBJ2-2,TRBV5-1,CASSLRFTGANTGELFF,TGCGCCAGCAGCTTGAGGTTTACAGGGGCCAACACCGGGGAGCTGTTTTTT
many,TRBD1,TRBJ2-7,TRBV6-1,CASRDREVHEQYF,TGTGCCAGCAGGGACAGGGAGGTTCACGAGCAGTACTTC
-,TRBD2,TRBJ2-3,TRBV9,CASSASGSPTDTQYF,TGTGCCAGCAGCGCTAGCGGGAGCCCCACAGATACGCAGTATTTT
few,-,TRBJ1-1,TRBV29-1,CSVEARGPTEAFF,TGCAGCGTTGAAGCCCGGGGGCCCACTGAAGCTTTCTTT
few,-,TRBJ2-1,TRBV10-3,CAIGRVGEQFF,TGTGCCATCGGCAGGGTGGGTGAGCAGTTCTTC
-,-,TRBJ2-4,TRBV20-1,CSARVSGSKNIQYF,TGCAGTGCTAGAGTTTCAGGGTCCAAAAACATTCAGTACTTC
few,-,TRBJ2-2,TRBV7-9,CASSSIRPPVGTGELFF,TGTGCCAGCAGCTCCATTAGACCGCCGGTGGGCACCGGGGAGCTGTTTTTT
-,TRBD2,TRBJ2-7,TRBV7-8,CASSLRSSGGSYEQYF,TGTGCCAGCAGCTTAAGGTCCAGCGGGGGATCCTACGAGCAGTACTTC
-,-,TRBJ2-1,TRBV28,CASRLGGYNEQFF,TGTGCCAGCAGGTTAGGAGGATACAATGAGCAGTTCTTC
few,-,TRBJ2-7,TRBV7-2,CASSPAGGPTYEQYF,TGTGCCAGCAGCCCTGCTGGTGGACCCACCTACGAGCAGTACTTC
many,-,TRBJ2-3,TRBV7-2,CASSLSTGTDTQYF,TGTGCCAGCAGTTTATCGACGGGTACAGATACGCAGTATTTT
-,-,TRBJ1-1,TRBV20-1,CSARRGSVAEVAFF,TGCAGTGCTCGCCGAGGATCAGTGGCTGAAGTAGCTTTCTTT
-,TRBD2,TRBJ2-7,TRBV24-1,CATSDPSGNSYEQYF,TGTGCCACCAGTGATCCTAGCGGAAACTCCTACGAGCAGTACTTC
few,-,TRBJ2-1,TRBV19,CASSERRGNEQFF,TGTGCCAGTAGTGAACGACGGGGCAATGAGCAGTTCTTC
-,-,TRBJ1-5,TRBV7-2,CASSHSGWPQHQHF,TGTGCCAGCAGCCATTCGGGGTGGCCCCAGCACCAGCATTTT
few,-,TRBJ2-7,TRBV20-1,CSAPSRASSYEQYF,TGCAGTGCTCCTTCTCGGGCAAGCTCCTACGAGCAGTACTTC
-,-,TRBJ2-3,TRBV7-2,CASSPGGPTDTQYF,TGTGCCAGCAGCCCTGGAGGGCCCACAGATACGCAGTATTTT
many,TRBD1,TRBJ1-5,TRBV27,CASRGGTDKSNQPQHF,TGTGCCAGCAGGGGGGGGACAGATAAAAGCAATCAGCCCCAGCATTTT
many,-,TRBJ1-2,TRBV12-3/TRBV12-4,CASGASGYGYTF,TGTGCCAGCGGGGCATCGGGCTATGGCTACACCTTC
few,-,TRBJ1-5,TRBV20-1,CSARDRQGNQPQHF,TGCAGTGCTAGAGATCGTCAGGGCAATCAGCCCCAGCATTTT
-,TRBD2,TRBJ2-7,TRBV7-2,CASSLGLAGVNEQYF,TGTGCCAGCAGCTTAGGGCTAGCGGGTGTAAACGAGCAGTACTTC
-,-,TRBJ2-3,TRBV20-1,CSARDYRVPDTQYF,TGCAGTGCTAGAGATTACCGGGTCCCAGATACGCAGTATTTT
-,-,TRBJ1-1,TRBV5-1,CASSLSSGNTEAFF,TGCGCCAGCAGCTTGTCTTCCGGGAACACTGAAGCTTTCTTT
-,-,TRBJ1-4,TRBV2,CASNRGEGEKLFF,TGTGCCAGCAATCGAGGGGAGGGTGAAAAACTGTTTTTT
many,-,TRBJ1-2,TRBV12-3/TRBV12-4,CASSPYGPGRGAYGYTF,TGTGCCAGCAGCCCCTACGGGCCAGGTCGGGGGGCCTATGGCTACACCTTC
once,-,TRBJ2-1,TRBV30,CASDQYNEQFF,TGTGCCTCAGACCAGTACAATGAGCAGTTCTTC
few,TRBD1,TRBJ1-1,TRBV15,CATSRYLSGTGFSEAFF,TGTGCCACCAGCCGTTATTTGTCCGGGACAGGTTTTTCTGAAGCTTTCTTT
few,TRBD2,TRBJ2-3,TRBV4-3,CASSRTARTSGRAADTQYF,TGCGCCAGCAGCCGAACCGCTCGGACTAGCGGGAGGGCCGCAGATACGCAGTATTTT
few,-,TRBJ2-5,TRBV15,CATSRDPRGTQYF,TGTGCCACCAGCAGAGATCCACGGGGGACCCAGTACTTC
few,-,TRBJ2-5,TRBV2,CASRGIGAQYF,TGTGCCAGCAGAGGGATCGGGGCCCAGTACTTC
-,TRBD1,TRBJ2-1,TRBV10-3,CATRRPGQGASEQFF,TGTGCCACCCGTCGGCCGGGACAGGGAGCGAGTGAGCAGTTCTTC
few,-,TRBJ2-7,TRBV30,CAWQNHPSSYEQYF,TGTGCCTGGCAGAACCACCCCAGCTCCTACGAGCAGTACTTC
few,-,TRBJ1-2,TRBV5-6,CASSSSSYGYTF,TGTGCCAGCAGCTCTTCCTCCTATGGCTACACCTTC
few,TRBD1,TRBJ2-5,TRBV7-9,CASSLTGGVTQYF,TGTGCCAGCAGCCTGACAGGGGGGGTGACCCAGTACTTC
-,-,TRBJ2-1,TRBV12-1,CASSSRGEIFNEQFF,TGTGCCAGCAGCTCCCGGGGGGAAATATTCAATGAGCAGTTCTTC